What follows are 31 T cell receptor beta chains derived from one specimen sequenced in a study of blood T cell repertoires in COVID-19. Clones were sequenced by immunoSEQ multiplex PCR, and TCRdb holds only the in-frame ones, with some missing. The table has tens of thousands of clones, about 87% seen once. Sequenced sample: peripheral blood. Source of these receptors: a human donor with active COVID-19. The donor label of this sample is uncertain.

The CDR3 nucleotides are TGTGCCAGCGGGGCCAGAACAACTAATGAAAAACTGTTTTTT. Translation: CASGARTTNEKLFF. The V gene is TRBV3-1 (or the pseudogene TRBV3-2), the J gene TRBJ1-4; TRBD1 might be the D (5 bases). V lost 8 bases, J lost 0 bases, and 10 bases lay in between. The length of the CDR3 is 14 residues. Germline lookup yields CDR1 LGHDT and CDR2 YNNKEL (reference sequence).

J is TRBJ1-5 and V is TRBV4-3; possible D gene TRBD1, 5 bases. The ends were cut back, 0 bases at V and 4 bases at J, with 10 bases in the middle. The CDR3 contains 15 residues. Germline CDR1 reads LGHNA; CDR2 reads YSLEER. The CDR3 DNA follows: TGCGCCAGCAGCCAAGAAATCCAGGGAAATCAGCCCCAGCATTTT. Amino acids: CASSQEIQGNQPQHF.

The chain employs TRBV24-1 and TRBJ1-2, with 7 bases aligning to TRBD1. After removal of 2 bases from V and 2 bases from J, the junction contained 4 bases not matched to a gene. This CDR3 has 15 amino acids. Germline lookup yields CDR1 KGHDR and CDR2 SFDVKD. CDR3 loop: CATSDSSQGNYGYTF. CDR3 nucleotide sequence: TGTGCCACCAGTGATTCCTCACAGGGGAACTATGGCTACACCTTC.

Written as DNA, the CDR3 is TGTGCCAGCTCACAGGGAGGCACTGAAGCTTTCTTT. Amino acid sequence: CASSQGGTEAFF. The genes are TRBV18 and TRBJ1-1; D is undetermined. Trimming shortened V by 4 bases and J by 4 bases, and 7 bases separated the two germline ends. This CDR3 is built from 12 residues. Germline loops: CDR1 KGHSH, CDR2 LQKENI.

This rearrangement joins TRBV11-2 to TRBJ2-1; D is possibly TRBD1 (5 bases). The CDR3 loop spans 15 amino acids. Germline values: CDR1 SGHAT, CDR2 FQNNGV. V was clipped by 7 bases and J by 2 bases, with 15 bases between them. The CDR3 region is CASTMWTNPYNEQFF. In DNA, the CDR3 is TGTGCCAGCACTATGTGGACAAACCCCTACAATGAGCAGTTCTTC.

This chain joins TRBV5-4 and TRBJ2-1; 9 bases align to TRBD1. This CDR3 has 14 amino acids. V shed 3 bases and J 8 bases; nucleotides not matched to a gene: 6. Germline lookup yields CDR1 SGHNT and CDR2 YYREEE (reference sequence). CDR3 sequence (DNA): TGTGCCAGCAGCTGGAGCACAGGGGGCGATGAGCAGTTCTTC. Protein product: CASSWSTGGDEQFF.

This clone was observed a handful of times. CDR3 nucleotide sequence: TGTGCCTGGAGTGGTCCCGGGAGGGAGACCCAGTACTTC. Protein: CAWSGPGRETQYF. V usage is TRBV30 and J usage is TRBJ2-5; 7 nucleotides agree with TRBD2. V shed 1 base, J shed 5 bases, and the junction held 4 bases outside the gene matches. Germline CDR1 GTSNPN, CDR2 SVGIG (reference sequence). The CDR3 is 13 amino acids.

The V and J genes are TRBV5-6 and TRBJ2-2; a possible D gene is TRBD2 (5 bases). Trimming shortened V by 5 bases and J by 6 bases, and 8 bases separated the two germline ends. CDR3 length: 12 amino acids. Looked up from germline, CDR1 is SGHDT and CDR2 is YYEEEE. CDR3 DNA sequence: TGTGCCAGCAGGAGGGTTTCCGGGGAGCTGTTTTTT. Its translation: CASRRVSGELFF.

The chain combines TRBV15 with TRBJ2-7; the D gene is possibly TRBD1 (5 bases). Deletions cut 1 base from V and 4 bases from J, with 8 bases between. The CDR3 is 13 amino acids. Germline values: CDR1 LNHNV, CDR2 YYDKDF (reference sequence). The CDR3 here is CATSRGQRYEQYF. The DNA for the CDR3 is TGTGCCACCAGCAGAGGACAGAGATACGAGCAGTACTTC.

This sequence joins TRBV4-3 and TRBJ1-2; D gene uncertain. Deletions cut 0 bases from V and 6 bases from J, with 8 bases between. The CDR3 length is 13 residues. Germline V gene lookup returns CDR1 LGHNA and CDR2 YSLEER. CDR3 bases: TGCGCCAGCAGCCAAGATGGCAGTAATGGCTACACCTTC. Translated, it gives CASSQDGSNGYTF.

This chain links TRBV6-5 with TRBJ2-1; D not resolved. The CDR3 length is 13 residues. With 6 bases removed from V and 5 bases from J, the gap between germline ends came to 11 bases. The germline CDR1 and CDR2 sequences are MNHEY and SVGAGI. The CDR3 DNA reads TGTGCCAGCAGACGCCCGGTAGACAATGAGCAGTTCTTC. Translated: CASRRPVDNEQFF.

This clone was recorded once. The chain employs TRBV28 and TRBJ2-3; D possibly corresponds to TRBD2 (7 bases). V lost 6 bases and J lost 1, with 20 bases in between. The CDR3 loop spans 17 amino acids. Per germline, CDR1 MDHEN and CDR2 SYDVKM. CDR3 amino acids: CASSPLLGEGGTDTQYF. DNA for the CDR3: TGTGCCAGCAGCCCCTTACTTGGGGAGGGGGGCACAGATACGCAGTATTTT.

This chain joins TRBV27 and TRBJ1-5; D remains unclear. Germline V lookup: CDR1 MNHEY, CDR2 SMNVEV (reference sequence). The ends were cut back, 6 bases at V and 0 bases at J, with 12 bases in the middle. This CDR3 region has 15 residues. The CDR3 region is CASRPLGSSNQPQHF. Written as DNA, the CDR3 is TGTGCCAGCAGACCTCTGGGCAGTAGCAATCAGCCCCAGCATTTT.

The genes are TRBV29-1 and TRBJ1-1; TRBD1 matches 10 bases. Germline V gene lookup returns CDR1 SQVTM and CDR2 ANQGSEA. Losses at the gene ends were 4 bases for V and 9 bases for J; bases not matched to a gene: 17. The CDR3 totals 16 residues. CDR3 DNA: TGCAGCGTTGGGGAGGGGACAGGGGTGAAGAATAAAAAAGCTTTCTTT. It yields the protein CSVGEGTGVKNKKAFF.

The chain uses TRBV28 and TRBJ2-1, with D uncertain. The V end lost 3 bases, the J end lost 6 bases, and 9 bases lay between the germline ends. The CDR3 has 13 amino acids. Germline CDR1 is MDHEN and CDR2 is SYDVKM. The CDR3 reads CASSFFALNEQFF. The CDR3 DNA follows: TGTGCCAGCAGTTTTTTCGCGCTCAATGAGCAGTTCTTC.

This chain links TRBV2 with TRBJ2-1, with D uncertain. The CDR3 runs 14 residues. The germline V and J ends were trimmed by 8 bases and 0 bases, with 11 bases remaining between them. In germline, CDR1 is SNHLY, CDR2 FYNNEI. The CDR3 is CASGTESSYNEQFF. The CDR3 DNA reads TGTGCCAGCGGCACAGAGAGCTCCTACAATGAGCAGTTCTTC. Full variable domain (outside the CDR3, taken from reference TRBV2 and TRBJ2-1): EPEVTQTPSHQVTQMGQEVILRCVPISNHLYFYWYRQILGQKVEFLVSFYNNEISEKSEIFDDQFSVERPDGSNFTLKIRSTKLEDSAMYFCASGTESSYNEQFFGPGTRLTVL.

This clone has more than one count but fewer than ten. The rearrangement links TRBV3-1 (or the pseudogene TRBV3-2) to TRBJ2-5; 12 nucleotides align to TRBD2. Germline V lookup: CDR1 LGHDT, CDR2 YNNKEL (reference sequence). The V gene end was trimmed by 1 base and the J gene end by 5 bases; junction bases not matched to a gene: 5. The CDR3 consists of 16 residues. The CDR3 is CASSQGLAGVRETQYF. The DNA of the CDR3 is TGTGCCAGCAGCCAAGGACTAGCGGGAGTTCGGGAGACCCAGTACTTC.

The J gene is TRBJ1-2, the V gene TRBV5-4; 9 nucleotides agree with TRBD1. Germline V gene sequence: CDR1 SGHNT, CDR2 YYREEE (reference sequence). The CDR3 loop spans 14 amino acids. Trimming removed 4 bases from V and 8 bases from J; junction bases left unmatched: 9. The CDR3: CASSKDRGGSGYTF. CDR3 DNA sequence: TGTGCCAGCAGCAAGGACAGGGGAGGGAGCGGCTACACCTTC.

The J gene is TRBJ2-7, the V gene TRBV7-2; possible D gene TRBD1, 6 bases. The CDR3 totals 14 residues. The V and J ends lost 5 bases and 1 base respectively, with 12 bases between them. Germline V gives CDR1 SGHTA, CDR2 FQGNSA. The CDR3 loop reads CASSLGGDSYEQYF. In DNA form, the CDR3 reads TGTGCCAGCAGCCTAGGGGGAGATTCCTACGAGCAGTACTTC.

The gene calls are TRBV21-1 and TRBJ2-3; the table gives TRBD2 as D, unverified against the DNA. TRBV21-1 is a recognized pseudogene. CDR3 length equals 17 residues. CDR3 sequence: CASSPKPACGFTDTQYF. The CDR3 DNA reads as TGTGCCAGCAGCCCAAAGCCTGCGTGCGGGTTCACAGATACGCAGTATTTT.

The chain carries TRBV5-1 and TRBJ2-1; 13 bases match TRBD2. This CDR3 is 15 amino acids long. The J segment lost 7 bases and the V segment lost 2 bases, leaving 3 bases of the junction unmatched. Germline V gives CDR1 SGHRS, CDR2 YFSETQ. The CDR3 region has the DNA TGCGCCAGCAGCTTTACTAGCGGGAGGGGTAATGAGCAGTTCTTC. This encodes CASSFTSGRGNEQFF.

V and J are TRBV2 and TRBJ1-5, with a weak D call TRBD1 (6 bases). This CDR3 has 14 amino acids. Germline-derived CDR1 and CDR2 are SNHLY and FYNNEI. V was cut by 6 bases and J by 3 bases, with 12 bases left in between. CDR3 region: CASRGQGPNQPQHF. The CDR3 DNA reads TGTGCCAGCAGGGGGCAGGGGCCCAATCAGCCCCAGCATTTT.

J is TRBJ2-7 and V is TRBV28; D remains ambiguous. Germline V gene data show CDR1 as MDHEN and CDR2 as SYDVKM. Trimming shortened V by 7 bases and J by 0 bases, and 7 bases separated the two germline ends. CDR3 length equals 12 residues. In nucleotides, the CDR3 is TGTGCCAGCACCCCCCTCTCCTACGAGCAGTACTTC. It specifies CASTPLSYEQYF.

The CDR3 bases are TGCGCCAGCAGCTCAGGGGGCGCTGGGGCCAACGTCCTGACTTTC. This gives the protein CASSSGGAGANVLTF. The rearrangement links TRBV5-1 to TRBJ2-6; 8 nucleotides agree with TRBD1. The CDR3 spans 15 residues. The ends lost 3 bases at V and 2 bases at J; junction bases unmatched: 1. Germline CDR1 reads SGHRS; CDR2 reads YFSETQ.

CDR3 DNA sequence: TGTGCCAGCAGCGTATCTCCGGACAGGGACTATGGCTACACCTTC. Encoded protein: CASSVSPDRDYGYTF. The chain has TRBV9 and TRBJ1-2, with 8 bases that match TRBD1. CDR1 is SGDLS, CDR2 YYNGEE, per germline. J lost 3 bases, V lost 1 base, and 5 bases had no gene match. The CDR3 is 15 amino acids.

The rearrangement links TRBV11-2 to TRBJ2-7, with TRBD2 as a possible D gene (5 bases). CDR3 length: 14 amino acids. V was cut by 4 bases and J by 1 base, with 11 bases left in between. CDR1 is SGHAT and CDR2 is FQNNGV in the germline V gene. The CDR3 loop reads CASSWTGSSYEQYF. The CDR3 DNA sequence: TGTGCCAGCAGCTGGACTGGCAGTTCCTACGAGCAGTACTTC.

The rearrangement links TRBV29-1 to TRBJ1-2; no clear D. CDR3 length: 11 amino acids. CDR1 and CDR2 (germline): SQVTM, ANQGSEA. V lost 6 bases to trimming and J lost 6 bases, with 11 bases between them. In DNA, the CDR3 is TGCAGCGTCGAGGTGTTTGATGGCTACACCTTC. Residues: CSVEVFDGYTF.

The rearrangement joins TRBV6-6 to TRBJ1-3; 7 nucleotides line up with TRBD1. Germline V gene lookup returns CDR1 MNHNY and CDR2 SVGAGI (reference sequence). This CDR3 contains 14 residues. V was pared by 10 bases and J by 3 bases, with 9 bases of the junction left unmatched. In nucleotides, the CDR3 is TGTGCCACCGAACCGGGACAGCTTGGAAACACCATATATTTT. Protein product: CATEPGQLGNTIYF.

This chain joins TRBV7-2 and TRBJ1-1; D ambiguous. In germline, CDR1 is SGHTA, CDR2 FQGNSA. Trimming took off 5 bases at V and 1 base at J, with 8 bases between the two ends. This CDR3 is 13 amino acids long. CDR3 residues: CASSPYRNTEAFF. In DNA form, the CDR3 reads TGTGCCAGCAGCCCTTACAGGAACACTGAAGCTTTCTTT. The variable domain in full, completed from reference TRBV7-2 and TRBJ1-1, reads GAGVSQSPSNKVTEKGKDVELRCDPISGHTALYWYRQSLGQGLEFLIYFQGNSAPDKSGLPSDRFSAERTGGSVSTLTIQRTQQEDSAVYLCASSPYRNTEAFFGQGTRLTVV.

The rearrangement joins TRBV5-6 to TRBJ2-7; no firm D call. The CDR3 loop spans 14 amino acids. V was cut by 2 bases and J by 6 bases, with 15 bases left in between. The germline gives CDR1 SGHDT, CDR2 YYEEEE. This CDR3 reads CASSFLQQSAEQYF. The DNA of the CDR3 is TGTGCCAGCAGCTTTTTACAACAAAGCGCCGAGCAGTACTTC.

V usage is TRBV5-4 and J usage is TRBJ1-6; 7 bases map to TRBD1. The CDR3 sequence is 15 residues long. The V and J ends lost 4 bases and 6 bases, in that order; junction bases with no gene match: 7. Germline-derived CDR1 and CDR2 are SGHNT and YYREEE (reference sequence). CDR3 nucleotide sequence: TGTGCCAGCAGCCGGGACAGCCTCCGTAATTCACCCCTCCACTTT. It specifies CASSRDSLRNSPLHF.